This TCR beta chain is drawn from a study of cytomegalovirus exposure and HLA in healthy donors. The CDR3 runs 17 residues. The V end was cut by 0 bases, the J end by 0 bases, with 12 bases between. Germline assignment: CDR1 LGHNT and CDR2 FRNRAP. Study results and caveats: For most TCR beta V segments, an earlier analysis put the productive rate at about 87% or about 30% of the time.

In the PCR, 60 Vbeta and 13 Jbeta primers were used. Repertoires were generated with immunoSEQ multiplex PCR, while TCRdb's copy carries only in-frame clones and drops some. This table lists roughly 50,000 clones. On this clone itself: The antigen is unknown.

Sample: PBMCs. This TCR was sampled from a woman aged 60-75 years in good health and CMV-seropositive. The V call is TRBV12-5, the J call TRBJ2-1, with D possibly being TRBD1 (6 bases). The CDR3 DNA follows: TGTGCTAGTGGTTTGGTACAGGGTCAGAGCTCCTACAATGAGCAGTTCTTC. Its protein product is CASGLVQGQSSYNEQFF.